These T cell receptor beta chains were read from a single sample in a study of blood T cell repertoires in COVID-19. Assay used: immunoSEQ multiplex PCR; TCRdb lists only in-frame clones, some missing. This table has around 150,000 clones, 70% to 80% appearing once. Sequences were obtained from peripheral blood. The receptors stem from a woman between 45 and 65 years old with active or convalescent COVID-19. The CDR3 runs from the conserved cysteine through the conserved F or W. The D gene is left open where the match is weak. The size entry is marked missing in some rows and otherwise reads once, few, many or a size class.

len	v_gene	j_gene	abundance	d_gene	CDR3aa	CDR3nt
20	TRBV21-1	TRBJ2-2	.	.	CASSDPTRPGQGKLTGELFF	TGTGCCAGCAGCGATCCGACAAGACCGGGACAGGGTAAGTTGACCGGGGAGCTGTTTTTT
16	TRBV19	TRBJ1-3	.	TRBD1	CASSRDRGFSGNTIYF	TGTGCCAGTAGTCGCGACAGGGGTTTCTCTGGAAACACCATATATTTT
12	TRBV11-2	TRBJ2-3	few	.	CASSPQEGTQYF	TGTGCCAGCAGCCCTCAGGAGGGTACGCAGTATTTT
15	TRBV5-5	TRBJ2-1	.	TRBD2	CASRLGLAGLNEQFF	TGTGCCAGCAGGCTGGGACTAGCGGGCCTAAATGAGCAGTTCTTC
15	TRBV28	TRBJ1-3	few	.	CASSKGGVSGNTIYF	TGTGCCAGCTCCAAAGGAGGGGTCTCTGGAAACACCATATATTTT
14	TRBV7-3	TRBJ2-3	.	TRBD1	CASSPQGVPDTQYF	TGTGCCAGCAGCCCCCAGGGGGTACCAGATACGCAGTATTTT
16	TRBV5-1	TRBJ1-2	.	TRBD1	CASSPSTDREWYGYTF	TGCGCCAGCAGCCCGTCGACTGACAGGGAGTGGTATGGCTACACCTTC
15	TRBV7-9	TRBJ1-2	.	TRBD1	CASSFGDRFNYGYTF	TGTGCCAGCAGCTTTGGGGACAGGTTTAACTATGGCTACACCTTC
14	TRBV6-2/TRBV6-3	TRBJ1-2	.	TRBD1	CASSYSGQRYGYTF	TGTGCCAGCAGTTACTCGGGACAGAGATATGGCTACACCTTC
16	TRBV4-3	TRBJ2-1	.	TRBD2	CASSQDRTSGRNEQFF	TGCGCCAGCAGCCAAGATAGGACTAGCGGGAGGAATGAGCAGTTCTTC
15	TRBV6-5	TRBJ2-5	.	TRBD2	CASSPHAGVVETQYF	TGTGCCAGCAGCCCCCACGCGGGGGTGGTGGAGACCCAGTACTTC
14	TRBV2	TRBJ1-1	few	TRBD1	CASSVDRGRAEAFF	TGTGCCAGCAGTGTGGACAGGGGAAGGGCTGAAGCTTTCTTT
14	TRBV6-5	TRBJ2-1	.	TRBD2	CASRRVAGGNEQFF	TGTGCCAGCAGGCGGGTAGCGGGGGGCAATGAGCAGTTCTTC
14	TRBV29-1	TRBJ2-3	.	TRBD1	CSVKDRGLTDTQYF	TGCAGCGTTAAAGACAGGGGCCTCACAGATACGCAGTATTTT
13	TRBV5-6	TRBJ1-2	.	.	CASSLAGSRGYTF	TGTGCCAGCAGCTTGGCGGGTTCTAGGGGCTACACCTTC
16	TRBV28	TRBJ2-1	.	.	CASSLWRRGGGNEQFF	TGTGCCAGCAGTTTATGGCGAAGGGGAGGCGGCAATGAGCAGTTCTTC
13	TRBV7-2	TRBJ1-1	once	.	CASSKQRNTEAFF	TGTGCCAGCAGCAAACAGAGGAACACTGAAGCTTTCTTT
16	TRBV5-1	TRBJ2-1	once	TRBD2	CASTRLAGGPDNEQFF	TGCGCCAGCACCAGACTAGCGGGAGGGCCGGACAATGAGCAGTTCTTC
16	TRBV4-3	TRBJ2-1	.	.	CASSQDRAGDWDEQFF	TGCGCCAGCAGCCAAGATAGGGCAGGGGATTGGGATGAGCAGTTCTTC
14	TRBV5-1	TRBJ1-1	.	TRBD1	CASSPTGVETEAFF	TGCGCCAGCAGCCCGACAGGGGTTGAGACTGAAGCTTTCTTT
12	TRBV5-4	TRBJ2-2	few	.	CASSLEEGELFF	TGTGCCAGCAGCTTGGAAGAGGGGGAGCTGTTTTTT
15	TRBV7-9	TRBJ1-6	.	TRBD1	CASSILTGANSPLHF	TGTGCCAGCAGCATATTGACAGGGGCAAATTCACCCCTCCACTTT
14	TRBV7-2	TRBJ1-5	.	TRBD1	CASSLRQGAQPQHF	TGTGCCAGCAGCCTCAGACAGGGGGCTCAGCCCCAGCATTTT
16	TRBV4-3	TRBJ1-1	.	.	CASSQDGGVRNTEAFF	TGCGCCAGCAGCCAAGATGGAGGGGTCAGGAACACTGAAGCTTTCTTT
15	TRBV5-6	TRBJ1-2	.	TRBD1	CASSLVGQGIYGYTF	TGTGCCAGCAGCTTGGTGGGACAGGGTATCTATGGCTACACCTTC
13	TRBV10-2	TRBJ2-1	.	TRBD2	CASRSGGYNEQFF	TGCGCCAGCAGGAGCGGGGGCTACAATGAGCAGTTCTTC
19	TRBV27	TRBJ2-1	.	TRBD1	CASTKVKGQVSNSGNEQFF	TGTGCCAGCACCAAAGTAAAGGGACAGGTTTCCAACTCCGGCAATGAGCAGTTCTTC
15	TRBV5-1	TRBJ1-6	.	.	CASSGAPREDSPLHF	TGCGCCAGCAGCGGGGCCCCGAGGGAGGATTCACCCCTCCACTTT
15	TRBV19	TRBJ1-3	.	TRBD1	CASSPGQGRRNTIYF	TGTGCCAGTAGTCCGGGACAGGGGAGGAGAAACACCATATATTTT
12	TRBV20-1	TRBJ2-5	once	TRBD1	CSASGTGVTQYF	TGCAGTGCTAGTGGGACAGGGGTGACCCAGTACTTC
16	TRBV25-1	TRBJ2-1	few	TRBD2	CASLGTSGSKPDEQFF	TGTGCCAGCCTAGGGACTAGCGGGAGCAAACCAGATGAGCAGTTCTTC